This T cell receptor beta chain was sequenced during a study of regulatory T cells in long-lasting Graves disease (dated by TCRdb to the early 2020s). For context, the study as a whole: Patients with newly diagnosed Graves' disease had been on antithyroid drugs for under 3 months. The study took place in China and was registered as a clinical trial. A total of 35 or so samples underwent TCR sequencing: about 13 from persistent and about 20 from newly diagnosed Graves' disease patients. Patients with persistent Graves' disease were compared with patients with newly diagnosed Graves' disease using TCR sequencing and RNA sequencing of peripheral blood. Results and caveats for the whole study, not just this receptor: The authors noted that the small sample size was a limitation that may lower accuracy. Because the primary lesion, thyroid tissue, could not be accessed, the study looked at peripheral blood alone. Patients with persistent disease shared more public clonotypes (around 2,500) than newly diagnosed patients did (more than 900). Preferential use of TRBV28, TRBJ1-2 and TRBJ2-5 was observed in persistent disease, whereas TRBV20-1 and TRBJ2-1 were favored in newly diagnosed disease. Sequencing and analysis were limited to the TCR beta chain. Lower TCR Shannon entropy and fewer highly expanded clones were observed in persistent Graves' disease patients than in newly diagnosed patients, which suggested clonal expansion.

This clonotype was found many times. Its binding antigen is unknown. One base away there is no much larger clone; base qualities are not given. Library preparation used multiplex PCR. The listed sequencing device is Illumina HiSeq 4000. To build TCR beta libraries, CDR3 regions were amplified by Arm-PCR using iRepertoire HTBI primers. Gel purification was performed on PCR products prior to sequencing. The original pipeline was this. Gene usage analysis of CDR3 amino acid clonotypes relied on the roughly 58 TRBV and about 15 TRBJ segments identified across samples. COPE and FqMerger were used to merge the filtered high-quality paired reads into contigs. Contigs were aligned with BLAST to IMGT TRBV, TRBD and TRBJ reference genes, and CDR3 was defined per IMGT. Clonotypes above 0.1% frequency were classified as highly expanded clones. Shannon entropy served as the measure of repertoire diversity, while the Gini coefficient captured V-J evenness. A clonotype was considered public if more than one individual shared it. Clones were called with MiXCR by TCRdb after fastp trimmed the public reads at Q25, and only in-frame beta chains were retained. All rows with the same CDR3 protein become a single entry with the most common DNA and genes. The V and J calls here are based on TCRdb, not the publication. The sample has over 350,000 distinct CDR3 sequences on record, 14% of them singletons. Approximately 17% of the sample goes to the ten largest clones.

Per the publication, the time point label means: newly diagnosed GD, antithyroid drugs for less than 3 months. For both TCR sequencing and RNA sequencing, RNA was extracted from PBMCs in TRIzol. Graves' disease was diagnosed according to American Thyroid Association guidelines. The patients came from an endocrinology department in Xi'an, China. From each patient, around 8.3 milliliters of peripheral blood was collected into an EDTA anticoagulant tube. Ficoll Paque Plus density gradient separation was used to isolate PBMCs, and no additional T cell sorting was done. An Agilent 2100 Bioanalyzer and agarose gel were used to check RNA quality, and a NanoDrop 2000 was used to measure RNA concentration. V is pruned by 8 bases and J by 3 bases, leaving 13 bases of the junction without a gene match. The CDR1 and CDR2 encoded by the germline V gene are SNHLY and FYNNEI. From cysteine to phenylalanine, the CDR3 is 17 amino acids long. Left in the record is the CDR3 DNA by itself, 51 bases read in frame from the first base.

The data also belong to a second study, concerning T cells in Graves' hyperthyroidism and ophthalmopathy. The second source states: Graves' hyperthyroidism was defined as stable when no progression to ophthalmopathy occurred over 18 months of follow-up. Hyperthyroidism patients were newly diagnosed, had a disease duration of under 2 months, and were aged 18 to 65 years. Exclusion was applied to patients with uncontrolled infections, other autoimmune diseases, pregnancy or lactation. Diagnoses were established on the basis of clinical symptoms, serum thyroxine and TRAb, thyroid ultrasound, and orbital computed tomography. The TCR CDR3 was subjected to a first round of RT-PCR using the HTBI primer set and the Qiagen OneStep RT-PCR kit. Most expanded thyroid clonotypes (frequency above 0.001) were also detected in blood, a finding suggesting that blood repertoires may reflect thyroid immune responses. Ophthalmopathy was separated from stable hyperthyroidism by a 13 V-J signature model, with 85% to 90% sensitivity and approximately 81% specificity obtained in cross-validation and 80%/75% obtained in testing. During validation, the model predicted progression to ophthalmopathy a median of approximately 6 months ahead of onset, with almost 71% sensitivity and less than 85% specificity. To identify TCR V-J signatures that set the groups apart, the researchers used a discovery cohort of 95 to 100 patients, made up of 43 with Graves' ophthalmopathy and some 60 with stable Graves' hyperthyroidism. Whether ophthalmopathy could be predicted prospectively was tested in an independent validation cohort made up of 18 to 20 hyperthyroidism patients plus 17 patients who later progressed to ophthalmopathy. The roughly 94 discovery patients were randomly divided into training and test sets at a 7:3 ratio. The study also compared thyroid tissue and blood T-cell repertoires from over 5 Graves' hyperthyroidism patients. Once sampling was done, hyperthyroidism patients were given methimazole at a starting dose of 30 mg daily, whereas ophthalmopathy patients were given high-dose intravenous methylprednisolone. Libraries were constructed in a second round of multiplex PCR, after which size selection and purification were carried out. Libraries were sequenced paired-end with 100 bp reads on an Illumina HiSeq2000. SOAPnuke was used to process the raw data, with reads discarded if the reads contained adapters or uncalled bases, had a mean Phred below 15, or lacked an exact constant-primer or identifier match. COPE v1.2.5 was used to merge the high-quality paired reads, and each unique nucleotide sequence was defined as a clonotype. MiTCR v1.1 was used to align the clonotypes against IMGT TRBV, TRBD and TRBJ reference segments. The analysis included only V-J combinations with a frequency above 0.0001, which together covered more than 99% of the repertoires. The TCS score was defined as F50 (clonal expansion) divided by E x V (chaos), with BLOSUM62-based TCRdist calculated between CDR3 peptides within each V-J. Welch's t-statistics and random forest reduced around 510 V-J features to under 15, which were used in a naive Bayes classifier (R e1071). No statistical method was used to set the sample size in advance, and investigators knew the group allocation. TCR Vbeta CDR3 sequencing of roughly 140 peripheral blood samples (over 40 ophthalmopathy, over 70 hyperthyroidism and roughly 17 progressor patients) is reported in the paper.

The chain is encoded by TRBV2 joined to TRBJ2-2, and 9 junctional nucleotides match TRBD2. The sample was peripheral blood mononuclear cells (PBMCs), taken at new diagnosis, from a patient treated with antithyroid drugs. The sequence derives from a woman between 50 and 59 years old with Graves disease. Donor details come from another sample of the same person, matched by shared clones. The bases read TGTGCCAGCCTACCCCCTTTAGCGGGAGTATACACCGGGGAGCTGTTTTTT. This codes for CASLPPLAGVYTGELFF.